This entry features one T cell receptor beta chain sequence. Its antigen remains unidentified. The sample belongs to a study of shared clonotypes between healthy human individuals. Overall study results and limits: Sampling involved blood alone; tissue repertoires likely differ.

The data were produced by immunoSEQ multiplex PCR, yet TCRdb's version contains in-frame clones alone and is incomplete. Seen here are some 980,000 clones, 76% observed once, and the top ten hold approximately 1.5%. The CDR3 is made up of 14 amino acids. Germline V gene sequence: CDR1 SGHAT, CDR2 FQNNGV. V shed 5 bases and J shed 2 bases, with 10 bases lying between them. The receptor was isolated from a man aged 18 to 30 in good health. Sequencing was performed on memory CD4+ T cells sorted from blood. Subset defined: CD45RA-negative fraction. This chain links TRBV11-2 with TRBJ2-1, with D tentatively TRBD2 (5 bases). In DNA form, the CDR3 reads TGTGCCAGCAGCCCCCAAGCGGCCTACAATGAGCAGTTCTTC. It translates to CASSPQAAYNEQFF. The full variable domain, its missing parts supplied by reference TRBV11-2 and TRBJ2-1, is EAGVAQSPRYKIIEKRQSVAFWCNPISGHATLYWYQQILGQGPKLLIQFQNNGVVDDSQLPKDRFSAERLKGVDSTLKIQPAKLEDSAVYLCASSPQAAYNEQFFGPGTRLTVL.